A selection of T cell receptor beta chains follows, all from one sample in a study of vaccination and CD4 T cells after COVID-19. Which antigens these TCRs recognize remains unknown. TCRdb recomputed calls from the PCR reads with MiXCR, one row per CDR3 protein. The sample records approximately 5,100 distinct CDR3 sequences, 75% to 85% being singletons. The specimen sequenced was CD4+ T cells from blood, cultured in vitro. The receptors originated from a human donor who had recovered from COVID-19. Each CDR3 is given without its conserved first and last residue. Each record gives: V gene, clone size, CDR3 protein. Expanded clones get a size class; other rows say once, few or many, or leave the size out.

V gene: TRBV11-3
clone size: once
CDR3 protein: ASSLDPSTGTSYNEQF

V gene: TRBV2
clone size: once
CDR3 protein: GTRGLAETQY

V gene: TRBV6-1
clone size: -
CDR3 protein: ASRQGSYEQY

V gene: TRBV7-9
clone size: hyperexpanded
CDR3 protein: ASSLSGLMNTEAF

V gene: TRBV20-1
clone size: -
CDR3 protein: SAAYRDGSGAF

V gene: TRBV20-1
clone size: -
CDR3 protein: SANPRVNYGYT

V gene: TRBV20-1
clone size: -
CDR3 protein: SATATGVNTEAF

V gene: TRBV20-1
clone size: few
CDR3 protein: SSGSYNEQF

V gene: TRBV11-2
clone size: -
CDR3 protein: ASSPMGTGFTEAF

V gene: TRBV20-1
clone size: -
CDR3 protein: SARSPGSNPYEQY

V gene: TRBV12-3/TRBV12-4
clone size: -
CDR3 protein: ASSLRLATGELF

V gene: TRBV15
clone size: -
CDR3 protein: ATSRRTGGNEKLF

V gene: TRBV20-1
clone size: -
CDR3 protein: SAWQGDTEAF

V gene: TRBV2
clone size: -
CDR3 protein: ASGIGTDYEFSPLH

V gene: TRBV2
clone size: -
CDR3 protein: ASRQGLSNQPQH

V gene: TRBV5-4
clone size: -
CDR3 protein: ASSLGGQTGNTIY

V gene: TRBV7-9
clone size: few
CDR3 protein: ASSPGGAGAIGYT

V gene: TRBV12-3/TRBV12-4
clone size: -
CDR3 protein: ASSPGTVYGYT

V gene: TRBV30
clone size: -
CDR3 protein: AWTWGGSYT

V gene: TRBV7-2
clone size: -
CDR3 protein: ASSLAMGFNSPLH

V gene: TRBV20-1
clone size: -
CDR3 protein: SASHGEAHDTQY

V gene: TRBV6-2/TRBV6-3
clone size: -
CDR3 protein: ASSYGQGASYEQY

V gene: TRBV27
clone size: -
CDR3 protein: ASRPRLLLGSGTQY

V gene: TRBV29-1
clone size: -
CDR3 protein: SVTRMNTEAF

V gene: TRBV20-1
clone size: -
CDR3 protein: SAVSGWETQY

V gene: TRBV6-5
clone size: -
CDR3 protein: ASSLTTGAAGGCT

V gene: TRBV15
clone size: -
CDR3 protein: ATSRAGTAHEQY

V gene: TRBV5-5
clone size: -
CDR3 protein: ASSPREGPYYEQY

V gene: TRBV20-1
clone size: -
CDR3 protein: SARSVAGGHTDTQY

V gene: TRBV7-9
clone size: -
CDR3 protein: ASSLVVAVGNTIY

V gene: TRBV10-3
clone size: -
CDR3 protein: AISELEGTNTEAF

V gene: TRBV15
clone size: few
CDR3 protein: ATSPRTGGETQY

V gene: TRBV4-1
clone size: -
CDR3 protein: ASSQKGEQY

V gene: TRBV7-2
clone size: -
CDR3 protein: ASSLAAGDYGYT

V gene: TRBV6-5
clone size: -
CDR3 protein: ASSYSDRLTFNSPLH

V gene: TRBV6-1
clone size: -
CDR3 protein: ASAVGPVKETQY

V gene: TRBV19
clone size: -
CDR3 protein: ASSIDPGGSNQPQH

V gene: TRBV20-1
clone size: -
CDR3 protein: SAVGTGAF

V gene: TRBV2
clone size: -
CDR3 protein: ASSEGRASNQPQH

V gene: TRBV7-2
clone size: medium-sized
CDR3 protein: ASSSQGSTDTQY

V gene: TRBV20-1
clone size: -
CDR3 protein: SAPSRGPQTQY

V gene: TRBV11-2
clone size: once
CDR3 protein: ASSLLAVSTDTQY

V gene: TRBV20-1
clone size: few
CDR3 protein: SAISQGNYGYT

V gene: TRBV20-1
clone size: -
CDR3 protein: SADTGGGGYT